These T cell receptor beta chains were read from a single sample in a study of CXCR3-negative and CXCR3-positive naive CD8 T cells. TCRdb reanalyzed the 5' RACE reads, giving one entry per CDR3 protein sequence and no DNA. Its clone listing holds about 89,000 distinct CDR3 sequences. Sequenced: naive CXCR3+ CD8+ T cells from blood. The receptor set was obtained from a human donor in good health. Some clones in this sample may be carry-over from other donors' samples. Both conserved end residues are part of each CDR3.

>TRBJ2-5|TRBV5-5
CASSLRPRETGETQYF
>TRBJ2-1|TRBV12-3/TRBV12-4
CASTWSHEQFF
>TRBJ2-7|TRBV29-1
CSVEGTGNNYEQYF
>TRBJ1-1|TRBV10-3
CAISESTRQEDTEAFF
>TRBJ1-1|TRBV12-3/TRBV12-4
CASSAEATGPMEGAFF
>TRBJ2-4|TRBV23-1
CASNGQGVEAKNIQYF
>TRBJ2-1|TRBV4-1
CASSTQGGVDEQFF
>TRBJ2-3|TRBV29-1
CSVDPPGQRPSADTQYF
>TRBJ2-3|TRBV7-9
CASSWGDTQYF
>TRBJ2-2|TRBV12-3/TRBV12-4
CASMNPGQGFSGELFF
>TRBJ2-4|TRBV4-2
CASSQELGGLNIQYF
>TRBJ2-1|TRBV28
CASTLIPGPVRNEQFF
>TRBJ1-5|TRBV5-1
CASSPDSPINQPQHF
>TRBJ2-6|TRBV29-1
CSVEDQPSSGANVLTF
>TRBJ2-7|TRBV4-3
CASSQALRGVSSYEQYF
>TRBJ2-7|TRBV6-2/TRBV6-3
CASSWSSEQYF
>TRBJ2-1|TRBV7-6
CASSFGAPGDEQFF
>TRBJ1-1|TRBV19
CASSLPTPEAFF
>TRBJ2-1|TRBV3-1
CASSRDRDGGNEQFF
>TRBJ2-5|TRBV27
CASSLSHGDPSKGTQYF
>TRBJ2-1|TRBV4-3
CASSQSTSAPYNEQFF
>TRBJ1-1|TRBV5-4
CASSLPGSEAFF
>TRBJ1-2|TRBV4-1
CASSQDLRQGSGYGYTF
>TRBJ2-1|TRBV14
CASSLDSSIYNEQFF
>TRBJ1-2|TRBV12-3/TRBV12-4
CASSFIQNYGYTF
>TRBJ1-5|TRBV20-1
CSAMAPQGNQPQHF
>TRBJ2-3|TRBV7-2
CASSLARFPERDTQYF
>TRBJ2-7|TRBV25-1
CASSDRGRDYEQYF
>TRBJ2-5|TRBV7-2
CASSSDGGRTQYF
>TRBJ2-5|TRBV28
CASSFITEAIQETQYF